These 25 T cell receptor beta chains originate from one sample sequenced in a study of blood T cell repertoires in COVID-19. Here immunoSEQ multiplex PCR was the method, and the copy in TCRdb shows in-frame clones only, minus some. This table holds a few hundred thousand clones, roughly 80% found once. Sequenced input: PBMCs or T cells enriched from blood (not recorded which). The receptors were sampled from a man in his forties or fifties who had been exposed to COVID-19.

The J gene is TRBJ2-5, the V gene TRBV30; 7 nucleotides match TRBD1. V shed 4 bases, J shed 5 bases, and the junction held 4 bases outside the gene matches. Germline CDR1 GTSNPN, CDR2 SVGIG (reference sequence). There are 12 residues in the CDR3. CDR3 in amino acids: CAWKGASETQYF. In DNA form, the CDR3 reads TGTGCCTGGAAGGGGGCGTCGGAGACCCAGTACTTC.

The chain combines TRBV7-3 with TRBJ2-2, with 9 bases aligning to TRBD1. Germline V lookup: CDR1 SGHTA, CDR2 FQGTGA. The length of the CDR3 is 17 residues. V trimming: 4 bases; J trimming: 2 bases; junction bases outside the gene matches: 8. CDR3 nucleotides: TGTGCCAGCAGCTCTATCCCGGACAGGGGAAACACCGGGGAGCTGTTTTTT. It translates to CASSSIPDRGNTGELFF.

The chain carries TRBV9 and TRBJ2-7; D possibly corresponds to TRBD1 (5 bases). This CDR3 has 15 amino acids. V was clipped by 1 base and J by 0 bases, with 11 bases between them. Per the germline V gene, CDR1 is SGDLS and CDR2 is YYNGEE. The CDR3 coding sequence is TGTGCCAGCAGCGTATACTCAGGGCACTCCTACGAGCAGTACTTC. Its protein is CASSVYSGHSYEQYF.

J is TRBJ2-7 and V is TRBV6-5; 7 positions match TRBD2. This CDR3 has 12 amino acids. After removal of 8 bases from V and 3 bases from J, the junction contained 4 bases not matched to a gene. CDR1 MNHEY and CDR2 SVGAGI come from the germline V gene. DNA for the CDR3: TGTGCCAGCGGACTAGACAACTACGAGCAGTACTTC. Translating it yields CASGLDNYEQYF.

J is TRBJ2-3 and V is TRBV4-1; no firm D call. Trimming took off 0 bases at V and 6 bases at J, with 16 bases between the two ends. Germline V gene lookup returns CDR1 MGHRA and CDR2 YSYEKL. The CDR3 spans 16 residues. DNA for the CDR3: TGCGCCAGCAGCCAAGATCCTGCCCTCCTGGAGGATACGCAGTATTTT. Translated: CASSQDPALLEDTQYF.

About this clone itself: This CDR3 is also generated by other DNA sequences in the sample. The genes are TRBV28 and TRBJ2-1; 11 bases map to TRBD1. The junction had 6 bases not matched to a gene; V was cut back by 6 bases and J by 5 bases. Germline-derived CDR1 and CDR2 are MDHEN and SYDVKM. The CDR3 covers 15 residues. The CDR3 nucleotides are TGTGCCAGCAGGACGGGACAGGGGGGTAACAATGAGCAGTTCTTC. Translating gives CASRTGQGGNNEQFF.

The chain is built from TRBV19 and TRBJ1-2; D gene ambiguous. This CDR3 is 14 amino acids long. Per the germline V gene, CDR1 is LNHDA and CDR2 is SQIVND (reference sequence). With 3 bases removed from V and 3 bases from J, the gap between germline ends came to 11 bases. CDR3 bases: TGTGCCAGTAGTATCGAAACTCCCGACTATGGCTACACCTTC. It encodes CASSIETPDYGYTF.

The chain joins TRBV29-1 to TRBJ1-1; D unclear. Deletions cut 7 bases from V and 7 bases from J, with 16 bases between. The V gene's germline CDR1 is SQVTM and CDR2 ANQGSEA. CDR3 length equals 12 residues. CDR3 DNA: TGCAGCGGCGGGGAAATGGTGAATGAAGCTTTCTTT. It encodes CSGGEMVNEAFF.

The rearrangement links TRBV5-6 to TRBJ2-7; 12 bases map to TRBD1. Unmatched junction bases numbered 3, after V lost 5 bases and J lost 6 bases. The CDR3 runs to 13 residues. Germline lookup yields CDR1 SGHDT and CDR2 YYEEEE. The CDR3 sequence: CASRGQGASEQYF. The CDR3 DNA is TGTGCCAGCAGGGGACAGGGGGCGTCCGAGCAGTACTTC.

This clone was detected only a few times. In DNA form, the CDR3 reads TGTGCCAGCAGCCTGCGACCCCCGGGATGGAGCACCGGGGAGCTGTTTTTT. Its translation: CASSLRPPGWSTGELFF. This sequence joins TRBV27 and TRBJ2-2, with TRBD2 as a possible D gene (5 bases). The CDR3 is 17 amino acids. V lost 6 bases, J lost 4 bases, and 21 bases lay in between. Germline V gene data show CDR1 as MNHEY and CDR2 as SMNVEV (reference sequence).

This chain links TRBV29-1 with TRBJ2-1, with D maybe TRBD2 (6 bases). The germline gives CDR1 SQVTM, CDR2 ANQGSEA. The CDR3 is 13 residues long. Trimming took 6 bases from V and 2 from J, leaving 11 bases between them. In DNA, the CDR3 is TGCAGCGTGGACTACCCGACCTACAATGAGCAGTTCTTC. Protein sequence: CSVDYPTYNEQFF.

This clone was observed a few times. The chain joins TRBV9 to TRBJ2-5; D possibly corresponds to TRBD2 (6 bases). The germline V gene encodes CDR1 SGDLS and CDR2 YYNGEE. The V end was cut by 0 bases, the J end by 3 bases, with 15 bases between. The CDR3 is made up of 16 amino acids. CDR3 sequence: CASSVGARDFEETQYF. DNA for the CDR3: TGTGCCAGCAGCGTAGGGGCCCGGGACTTCGAAGAGACCCAGTACTTC.

This clone was picked up a small number of times. V usage is TRBV7-2 and J usage is TRBJ2-7, with 13 positions matching TRBD2. V trimming: 1 base; J trimming: 2 bases; junction bases outside the gene matches: 8. This CDR3 contains 18 residues. CDR1 and CDR2 (germline): SGHTA, FQGNSA. CDR3 loop: CASSLVALAGGTAYEQYF. In DNA, the CDR3 is TGTGCCAGCAGCTTAGTAGCACTAGCGGGAGGGACGGCCTACGAGCAGTACTTC.

V gene TRBV6-6 combines with J gene TRBJ1-2; 9 bases fit TRBD1. Germline values: CDR1 MNHNY, CDR2 SVGAGI (reference sequence). V shed 7 bases, J shed 6 bases, and the junction held 15 bases outside the gene matches. The CDR3 loop spans 16 amino acids. The CDR3 is CASNLGQGLVIDGYTF. In DNA, the CDR3 is TGTGCCAGCAATCTAGGACAGGGGCTAGTCATCGATGGCTACACCTTC.

The V gene is TRBV2, the J gene TRBJ1-6, with D maybe TRBD1 (5 bases). The CDR3 loop spans 13 amino acids. V was pared by 7 bases and J by 12 bases, with 16 bases between. The germline gives CDR1 SNHLY, CDR2 FYNNEI. CDR3 coding DNA: TGTGCCAGCACCCCGGACACCCTTCAACCCCTCCACTTT. As protein: CASTPDTLQPLHF.

This chain joins TRBV12-5 and TRBJ1-5; 7 bases are shared with TRBD1. Germline V lookup: CDR1 LGHNT, CDR2 FRNRAP. This CDR3 has 16 residues. The V segment lost 0 bases and the J segment 5 bases; nucleotides outside the gene matches: 7. CDR3 sequence: CASGLVPGQVHQPQHF. In nucleotides, the CDR3 is TGTGCTAGTGGTTTGGTACCCGGACAGGTTCATCAGCCCCAGCATTTT. Drawing the rest from reference TRBV12-5 and TRBJ1-5, the complete variable domain is DARVTQTPRHKVTEMGQEVTMRCQPILGHNTVFWYRQTMMQGLELLAYFRNRAPLDDSGMPKDRFSAEMPDATLATLKIQPSEPRDSAVYFCASGLVPGQVHQPQHFGDGTRLSIL.

This clone has a single count. The V and J genes are TRBV19 and TRBJ2-5; 10 bases are shared with TRBD1. Germline loops: CDR1 LNHDA, CDR2 SQIVND (reference sequence). The CDR3 is 15 residues long. Germline trimming cut 7 bases from V and 2 bases from J; bases unmatched to any gene: 7. The CDR3 DNA sequence: TGTGCCAGTAATCGTGTGGGACAGGGGCAAGAGACCCAGTACTTC. Encoded protein: CASNRVGQGQETQYF. Supplemented by reference TRBV19 and TRBJ2-5, the full variable domain reads DGGITQSPKYLFRKEGQNVTLSCEQNLNHDAMYWYRQDPGQGLRLIYYSQIVNDFQKGDIAEGYSVSREKKESFPLTVTSAQKNPTAFYLCASNRVGQGQETQYFGPGTRLLVL.

CDR3 bases: TGTGCCAGCAGCCAAGGGGCTACACCCCTCCACTTT. Its protein product is CASSQGATPLHF. The V and J genes are TRBV14 and TRBJ1-6; D is undetermined. Germline loops: CDR1 SGHDN, CDR2 FVKESK. V was trimmed by 1 base and J by 11 bases, leaving 6 bases between them. The CDR3 spans 12 residues.

The gene calls are TRBV4-1 and TRBJ1-1, with D possibly TRBD1 on 6 matching bases. The germline gives CDR1 MGHRA, CDR2 YSYEKL. This CDR3 spans 18 amino acids. V lost 3 bases to trimming and J lost 0 bases, with 20 bases between them. The CDR3 sequence: CASSQDRTGSPMNTEAFF. CDR3 in DNA: TGCGCCAGCAGCCAGGACAGAACAGGGTCCCCTATGAACACTGAAGCTTTCTTT.

Concerning this clone: Other DNA sequences of this sample code for an identical CDR3. The genes are TRBV3-1 (or the pseudogene TRBV3-2) and TRBJ1-2; TRBD1 matches at 7 bases. J lost 4 bases, V lost 1 base, and 3 bases had no gene match. Per germline, CDR1 LGHDT and CDR2 YNNKEL (reference sequence). The CDR3 spans 14 residues. The CDR3 region is CASSQGQGGYGYTF. CDR3 in DNA: TGTGCCAGCAGCCAAGGACAGGGCGGCTATGGCTACACCTTC.

The chain employs TRBV24-1 and TRBJ1-1; maybe TRBD1 (6 bases). V was pared by 7 bases and J by 3 bases, with 14 bases between. The CDR3 has 14 residues. The germline V gene encodes CDR1 KGHDR and CDR2 SFDVKD. Written as DNA, the CDR3 is TGTGCCACCAGCGTAGGGGGGGCTGACACTGAAGCTTTCTTT. It codes for CATSVGGADTEAFF.

The chain carries TRBV2 and TRBJ1-1; the D gene is possibly TRBD1 (6 bases). The CDR3 consists of 13 residues. The germline V gene encodes CDR1 SNHLY and CDR2 FYNNEI. V was cut by 5 bases and J by 5 bases, with 12 bases left in between. CDR3 residues: CASSLDSLTEAFF. CDR3 DNA sequence: TGTGCCAGCAGTCTGGACAGTTTAACTGAAGCTTTCTTT.

The V gene is TRBV7-9, the J gene TRBJ2-1; D remains ambiguous. The ends were cut back, 7 bases at V and 9 bases at J, with 13 bases in the middle. The CDR3 runs to 12 residues. Germline V gene sequence: CDR1 SEHNR, CDR2 FQNEAQ (reference sequence). The CDR3 spells CASILGEAEQFF. In DNA, the CDR3 is TGTGCCAGCATTTTAGGAGAGGCTGAGCAGTTCTTC. The whole variable domain, filled in from reference TRBV7-9 and TRBJ2-1, reads DTGVSQNPRHKITKRGQNVTFRCDPISEHNRLYWYRQTLGQGPEFLTYFQNEAQLEKSRLLSDRFSAERPKGSFSTLEIQRTEQGDSAMYLCASILGEAEQFFGPGTRLTVL.

The V and J genes are TRBV12-3 or TRBV12-4 and TRBJ1-1; D remains ambiguous. V shed 5 bases and J shed 1 base, with 8 bases lying between them. The CDR3 is 13 amino acids. The CDR3 sequence: CASSTTPNTEAFF. Here the CDR3 DNA reads TGTGCCAGCAGTACCACACCGAACACTGAAGCTTTCTTT.

The V call is TRBV18, the J call TRBJ1-1; 7 bases fit TRBD1. V was clipped by 3 bases and J by 7 bases; unmatched bases: 2. This CDR3 spans 12 amino acids. Germline CDR1 and CDR2: KGHSH and LQKENI. As DNA, the CDR3 is TGTGCCAGCTCACCGACAGGGTATGAAGCTTTCTTT. The encoded protein is CASSPTGYEAFF.